The 4 T cell receptor beta chains below come from one sample, sequenced in a study of T cell responses to AZD1222 COVID-19 vaccine. The assay was immunoSEQ multiplex PCR, and TCRdb's table has in-frame clones only and misses some. The sample shows some 84,000 clones, roughly 87% of them seen only once. This sample comprised peripheral blood, obtained 28 days after the second AZD1222 dose. Source of these receptors: an adult who received the AZD1222 COVID-19 vaccine.

V is TRBV5-1 and J is TRBJ1-4; a weak D match, TRBD1 (5 bases). The V end was cut by 7 bases, the J end by 2 bases, with 12 bases between. This CDR3 contains 14 residues. Germline assignment: CDR1 SGHRS and CDR2 YFSETQ. The CDR3 sequence: CASSLTVTNEKLFF. CDR3 in DNA: TGCGCCAGCTCCTTGACAGTCACTAATGAAAAACTGTTTTTT.

The chain links TRBV5-6 to TRBJ2-5; D is undetermined. Per the germline V gene, CDR1 is SGHDT and CDR2 is YYEEEE. This CDR3 has 13 residues. Between the trimmed V and J ends, which lost 1 base and 3 bases, there was a span of 7 bases. CDR3 amino acids: CASSLMVEETQYF. The CDR3 DNA reads as TGTGCCAGCAGCTTGATGGTTGAAGAGACCCAGTACTTC. Variable domain in full (rest from reference TRBV5-6 and TRBJ2-5): DAGVTQSPTHLIKTRGQQVTLRCSPKSGHDTVSWYQQALGQGPQFIFQYYEEEERQRGNFPDRFSGHQFPNYSSELNVNALLLGDSALYLCASSLMVEETQYFGPGTRLLVL.

The chain joins TRBV15 to TRBJ2-7; 9 nucleotides agree with TRBD2. Trimming removed 6 bases from V and 7 bases from J; junction bases left unmatched: 10. The CDR3 extends over 14 amino acids. Germline CDR1 LNHNV, CDR2 YYDKDF (reference sequence). CDR3 loop: CATRSPAGGYEQYF. The CDR3 bases are TGTGCCACCAGGAGTCCAGCGGGGGGTTATGAGCAGTACTTC.

The rearrangement uses TRBV6-5 and TRBJ1-4; the match to TRBD1 covers 10 bases. Germline trimming cut 6 bases from V and 7 bases from J; bases unmatched to any gene: 5. The CDR3 sequence is 14 residues long. CDR1 and CDR2 from the germline V gene are MNHEY and SVGAGI. The CDR3 is CASRSGTGVEKLFF. CDR3 in DNA: TGTGCCAGCAGATCCGGGACAGGGGTTGAAAAACTGTTTTTT.